These 19 T cell receptor beta chains were sequenced from one sample in a study of cytomegalovirus exposure and HLA in healthy donors. The primer mix had 60 Vbeta and 13 Jbeta primers. Using immunoSEQ multiplex PCR, the repertoire was profiled, and TCRdb retains in-frame clones only, with some absent. The sample consists of 110,000 to 150,000 clones, roughly 74% of them appearing once. The specimen was PBMCs. The receptors here all came from a man aged 40-55 years in good health and CMV-seronegative.

The rearrangement links TRBV27 to TRBJ1-5; possibly TRBD1 for D (5 bases). The CDR3 sequence is 14 residues long. Germline-derived CDR1 and CDR2 are MNHEY and SMNVEV (reference sequence). V lost 2 bases to trimming and J lost 6 bases, with 11 bases between them. The CDR3 spells CASSLVQGRQPQHF. In DNA form, the CDR3 reads TGTGCCAGCAGTTTAGTTCAGGGTCGTCAGCCCCAGCATTTT.

This chain connects TRBV5-6 to TRBJ1-2; maybe TRBD1 (5 bases). Germline CDR1 and CDR2: SGHDT and YYEEEE. V lost 0 bases and J 8 bases, leaving 14 bases between the germline ends. The CDR3 is 14 residues long. For the CDR3, the DNA is TGTGCCAGCAGCTTGGTAAGCAGGGTCGAGGGCTACACCTTC. Translation: CASSLVSRVEGYTF.

The genes are TRBV11-2 and TRBJ1-1; tentatively, D is TRBD1 (5 bases). Per germline, CDR1 SGHAT and CDR2 FQNNGV. The V and J ends lost 5 bases and 5 bases respectively, with 18 bases between them. The CDR3 has 15 amino acids. The CDR3 loop is CASSGGGAPRTEAFF. The CDR3 nucleotides read TGTGCCAGCAGCGGAGGAGGGGCCCCGCGGACTGAAGCTTTCTTT.

The rearrangement uses TRBV5-6 and TRBJ2-7; the D gene is possibly TRBD2 (6 bases). There are 16 residues in the CDR3. V lost 4 bases and J 6 bases, leaving 23 bases between the germline ends. CDR1 and CDR2 (germline): SGHDT, YYEEEE. CDR3 DNA sequence: TGTGCCAGCAGCCCGAGCCCGGGTCGAGGGGAGGCCGAGCAGTACTTC. This codes for CASSPSPGRGEAEQYF.

The chain carries TRBV4-3 and TRBJ2-7; 8 bases line up with TRBD1. The V gene end was trimmed by 1 base and the J gene end by 4 bases; junction bases not matched to a gene: 6. CDR1 and CDR2 from the germline V gene are LGHNA and YSLEER. This CDR3 comprises 15 residues. CDR3: CASSQVPGGSYEQYF. The CDR3 nucleotides are TGCGCCAGCAGCCAAGTGCCAGGGGGCAGTTACGAGCAGTACTTC.

This chain joins TRBV4-3 and TRBJ2-1; 8 bases map to TRBD2. V lost 4 bases and J lost 4; bases outside the gene matches: 9. This CDR3 is built from 16 residues. The germline V gene has CDR1 LGHNA and CDR2 YSLEER. In DNA form, the CDR3 reads TGCGCCAGCAGCCCCTCTGTAGCGGGGTTTTACAATGAGCAGTTCTTC. It specifies CASSPSVAGFYNEQFF.

This clone appeared a few times. The rearrangement uses TRBV5-6 and TRBJ1-1; D not certain. The CDR3 consists of 13 residues. The V end lost 4 bases, the J end lost 0 bases, and 7 bases lay between the germline ends. Germline CDR1 SGHDT, CDR2 YYEEEE. The CDR3 region has the DNA TGTGCCAGCAGCAACTATATGAACACTGAAGCTTTCTTT. Translation: CASSNYMNTEAFF.

The count of this clone is one. The rearrangement joins TRBV20-1 to TRBJ1-2; D uncertain. The CDR3 is 11 amino acids. Trimming stripped 5 bases from V and 8 bases from J, with 12 bases between. Germline CDR1 reads DFQATT; CDR2 reads SNEGSKA (reference sequence). The DNA of the CDR3 is TGCAGTGCTGACCGGACTCAGGGCTACACCTTC. This translates into CSADRTQGYTF.

The chain has TRBV20-1 and TRBJ1-1, with D possibly being TRBD1 (5 bases). This CDR3 is built from 10 residues. Germline CDR1 and CDR2: DFQATT and SNEGSKA (reference sequence). V was trimmed by 6 bases and J by 8 bases, leaving 10 bases between them. The CDR3 loop reads CSAGGSEAFF. The CDR3 DNA sequence: TGCAGTGCCGGGGGGTCCGAAGCTTTCTTT.

There are a few counts of this clone. At the DNA level, this CDR3 is encoded by other sequences in the same sample as well. CDR3: CASSEQAYGYTF. The CDR3 nucleotides read TGTGCCAGCAGTGAGCAGGCCTATGGCTACACCTTC. The chain links TRBV2 to TRBJ1-2; D unresolved. The ends were cut back, 3 bases at V and 4 bases at J, with 6 bases in the middle. The CDR3 extends over 12 amino acids. The germline CDR1 and CDR2 sequences are SNHLY and FYNNEI.

V usage is TRBV5-1 and J usage is TRBJ2-5; D gene ambiguous. Near its end, the DNA agrees better with TRBJ2-7, so the J call may be wrong. CDR1 SGHRS and CDR2 YFSETQ come from the germline V gene. This CDR3 is 11 amino acids long. DNA for the CDR3: TGCGCCAGCAGCACCTCCTACGAGCAGTACTTC. It is translated as CASSTSYEQYF.

V and J are TRBV2 and TRBJ2-2; 7 positions match TRBD1. The CDR3 spans 14 residues. CDR1 is SNHLY and CDR2 is FYNNEI in the germline V gene. J lost 4 bases, V lost 6 bases, and 5 bases had no gene match. The CDR3 DNA reads as TGTGCCAGCAGAGGGACAGCATCCACCGGGGAGCTGTTTTTT. Translated, it gives CASRGTASTGELFF.

This clone was detected once. CDR3 in amino acids: CASSPERGPYEQYF. The DNA for the CDR3 is TGTGCCAGCAGCCCCGAACGAGGTCCCTACGAGCAGTACTTC. The chain couples TRBV7-9 to TRBJ2-7; D not resolved. V lost 5 bases and J lost 2, with 13 bases in between. CDR1 is SEHNR and CDR2 is FQNEAQ in the germline V gene (reference sequence). The CDR3 is 14 residues long.

The V call is TRBV23-1, the J call TRBJ2-7; TRBD1 matches 9 bases. TRBV23-1 is an open reading frame, and its role is uncertain. V lost 6 bases and J lost 0; bases outside the gene matches: 12. This CDR3 has 17 residues. This CDR3 reads CASRNKDRGQSSYEQYF. The CDR3 region has the DNA TGCGCCAGCAGGAATAAGGACAGGGGCCAAAGCTCCTACGAGCAGTACTTC.

The rearrangement uses TRBV7-9 and TRBJ1-6; no reliable D call. Trimming left V 3 bases short and J 5 bases short, with 14 bases between. This CDR3 is built from 16 residues. Germline V lookup: CDR1 SEHNR, CDR2 FQNEAQ (reference sequence). CDR3 loop: CASSLRISPDNSPLHF. The CDR3 DNA reads TGTGCCAGCAGCTTGAGAATTAGCCCCGATAATTCACCCCTCCACTTT. Using reference TRBV7-9 and TRBJ1-6 for the parts outside the CDR3, the full variable domain is DTGVSQNPRHKITKRGQNVTFRCDPISEHNRLYWYRQTLGQGPEFLTYFQNEAQLEKSRLLSDRFSAERPKGSFSTLEIQRTEQGDSAMYLCASSLRISPDNSPLHFGNGTRLTVT.

The rearrangement joins TRBV7-7 to TRBJ2-5, with TRBD1 identical over 10 bases. Germline V lookup: CDR1 SSHAT, CDR2 FNYEAQ (reference sequence). The J segment lost 1 base and the V segment lost 4 bases, leaving 0 bases of the junction unmatched. The CDR3 has 14 residues. CDR3 DNA sequence: TGTGCCAGCAGCTGGGACAGGGGCCAAGAGACCCAGTACTTC. This sequence encodes CASSWDRGQETQYF. Based on the CDR3 plus reference TRBV7-7 and TRBJ2-5, the full variable domain is GAGVSQSPRYKVTKRGQDVTLRCDPISSHATLYWYQQALGQGPEFLTYFNYEAQPDKSGLPSDRFSAERPEGSISTLTIQRTEQRDSAMYRCASSWDRGQETQYFGPGTRLLVL.

This clone came up a few times. This chain connects TRBV5-6 to TRBJ2-6, with a tentative D call TRBD2 (6 bases). V gave up 2 bases and J gave up 3 bases, with 18 bases separating them. CDR3 length: 18 residues. The V gene's germline CDR1 is SGHDT and CDR2 YYEEEE. The CDR3 DNA reads as TGTGCCAGCAGCTTCTTCTCGCGGGGAAGATTTGGGGCCAACGTCCTGACTTTC. Amino acid sequence: CASSFFSRGRFGANVLTF.

This clone was recorded once. Sequence at one end of the junction differs from germline and may be a read error. This chain connects TRBV19 to TRBJ1-2, with TRBD1 matching 12 bases. Germline lookup yields CDR1 LNHDA and CDR2 SQIVND (reference sequence). The CDR3 spans 17 residues. CDR3 loop: CASTPGTGGYSNYGCTF. CDR3 coding DNA: TGTGCCAGTACCCCCGGGACAGGGGGCTATAGTAACTATGGCTGCACCTTC.

The chain recombines TRBV28 with TRBJ1-5; TRBD1 is a possible D gene (5 bases). V was cut by 7 bases and J by 6 bases, with 13 bases left in between. Germline V gene data show CDR1 as MDHEN and CDR2 as SYDVKM. This CDR3 has 13 residues. CDR3 nucleotides: TGTGCCAGCACTCGGACAAGTAGTCAGCCCCAGCATTTT. This sequence encodes CASTRTSSQPQHF.